The 22 T cell receptor beta chains presented below share a single source sample, sequenced in a study of regulatory T cells in long-lasting Graves disease. TCR beta libraries were built with iRepertoire HTBI primers and Arm-PCR of CDR3 regions. TCRdb ran MiXCR on the multiplex PCR reads and lists one entry per CDR3 protein. The data contain hundreds of thousands of distinct CDR3 sequences, roughly a sixth of them singletons. Time point described: newly diagnosed GD, antithyroid drugs for less than 3 months. Making the TCR library involved RNA that had been extracted from PBMCs. Another study also made use of these data, one on T cells in Graves' hyperthyroidism and ophthalmopathy.

The sequencing here drew on peripheral blood mononuclear cells (PBMCs), taken at new diagnosis, from a patient treated with antithyroid drugs. Source of these receptors: a woman in her forties or fifties with Graves disease.

This clonotype was observed a handful of times. One base away lies a much larger clone, so this may be a sequencing read error. This chain uses TRBV2 with TRBJ1-1; TRBD1 might be the D (6 bases). Trimming left V 3 bases short and J 3 bases short, with 11 bases between. Germline V gives CDR1 SNHLY, CDR2 FYNNEI. The CDR3 is 14 amino acids. CDR3 DNA: TGTGCCAGCAGTGAGGAAGGGGGTTACACTGAAGCTTTCTTT. Protein sequence: CASSEEGGYTEAFF.

This clonotype was seen repeatedly, ten times or more. The chain employs TRBV2 and TRBJ1-6; D unclear. Per the germline V gene, CDR1 is SNHLY and CDR2 is FYNNEI. This CDR3 comprises 14 residues. The V end was cut by 5 bases, the J end by 0 bases, with 5 bases between. The CDR3 sequence: CASSTSSYNSPLHF. CDR3 nucleotides: TGTGCCAGCAGTACCAGCTCCTATAATTCACCCCTCCACTTT.

J is TRBJ1-6 and V is TRBV6-5; D is uncertain. This CDR3 is built from 20 residues. Trimming removed 0 bases from V and 0 bases from J, with 18 bases in between. Germline CDR1 reads MNHEY; CDR2 reads SVGAGI. The CDR3 sequence: CASSYSNIGGFGSYNSPLHF. The CDR3 DNA follows: TGTGCCAGCAGTTACTCGAACATAGGAGGGTTCGGCTCCTATAATTCACCCCTCCACTTT.

This clonotype was counted at least ten times. This rearrangement joins TRBV24-1 to TRBJ1-2; D is possibly TRBD1 (6 bases). The V end lost 5 bases, the J end lost 5 bases, and 14 bases lay between the germline ends. Germline V gene sequence: CDR1 KGHDR, CDR2 SFDVKD. CDR3 length: 14 residues. The CDR3: CATSVQGVDYGYTF. The CDR3 region has the DNA TGTGCCACCAGTGTACAGGGTGTCGATTATGGCTACACCTTC.

The chain is built from TRBV19 and TRBJ1-2; tentatively, D is TRBD1 (5 bases). The CDR3 has 13 amino acids. V shed 6 bases and J shed 10 bases, with 18 bases lying between them. Germline V CDR1 and CDR2: LNHDA, SQIVND (reference sequence). Here the CDR3 DNA reads TGTGCCAGTAGCTCCCCAGGGCGGCACGTCTACACCTTC. Its protein product is CASSSPGRHVYTF.

This clonotype was found many times. This sequence joins TRBV4-1 and TRBJ2-3, with TRBD2 as a possible D gene (5 bases). The CDR3 has 15 amino acids. Looked up from germline, CDR1 is MGHRA and CDR2 is YSYEKL. The V end was cut by 3 bases, the J end by 0 bases, with 10 bases between. The CDR3 bases are TGCGCCAGCAGCCAGCAGAGCGGTAGCACAGATACGCAGTATTTT. Translated: CASSQQSGSTDTQYF.

The chain joins TRBV29-1 to TRBJ1-2; D is possibly TRBD1 (6 bases). CDR1 and CDR2 (germline): SQVTM, ANQGSEA. Between the trimmed V and J ends, which lost 1 base and 4 bases, there was a span of 13 bases. This CDR3 is 14 amino acids long. CDR3 sequence (DNA): TGCAGCGTTGAAGTGGGCAGGGGTCCCTATGGCTACACCTTC. Its translation is CSVEVGRGPYGYTF.

This clonotype was counted a few times. The chain combines TRBV9 with TRBJ2-5; the D is unclear. With 2 bases removed from V and 5 bases from J, the gap between germline ends came to 16 bases. In germline, CDR1 is SGDLS, CDR2 YYNGEE. This CDR3 has 15 amino acids. This CDR3 reads CASSVTGQDGETQYF. DNA for the CDR3: TGTGCCAGCAGCGTCACGGGCCAGGATGGGGAGACCCAGTACTTC.

This clonotype was observed at least ten times. The chain combines TRBV12-5 with TRBJ2-3, with 7 positions matching TRBD2. The J segment lost 4 bases and the V segment lost 2 bases, leaving 6 bases of the junction unmatched. The germline CDR1 and CDR2 sequences are LGHNT and FRNRAP. CDR3 length: 15 amino acids. The CDR3 DNA reads TGTGCTAGTGGTTTGAGCGGGGCGACGGCAGATACGCAGTATTTT. This encodes CASGLSGATADTQYF.

This clonotype was seen ten or more times. The gene calls are TRBV5-1 and TRBJ1-4; D unclear. This CDR3 is 13 amino acids long. Germline lookup yields CDR1 SGHRS and CDR2 YFSETQ. Trimming shortened V by 2 bases and J by 7 bases, and 9 bases separated the two germline ends. CDR3 residues: CASSFSWSEKLFF. The CDR3 nucleotides are TGCGCCAGCAGCTTTTCTTGGAGTGAAAAACTGTTTTTT.

This clonotype was counted ten times or more. This sequence joins TRBV7-8 and TRBJ2-5, with 9 bases lining up with TRBD1. Germline V gene data show CDR1 as SGHVS and CDR2 as FQNEAQ. The J segment lost 5 bases and the V segment lost 4 bases, leaving 5 bases of the junction unmatched. The CDR3 is made up of 14 amino acids. As DNA, the CDR3 is TGTGCCAGCAGCTCAGGGACAGGGAGGGAGACCCAGTACTTC. Encoded protein: CASSSGTGRETQYF. The full variable domain, its missing parts supplied by reference TRBV7-8 and TRBJ2-5, is GAGVSQSPRYKVAKRGQDVALRCDPISGHVSLFWYQQALGQGPEFLTYFQNEAQLDKSGLPSDRFFAERPEGSVSTLKIQRTQQEDSAVYLCASSSGTGRETQYFGPGTRLLVL.

This clonotype appeared many times. The chain combines TRBV20-1 with TRBJ2-5, with D possibly matching TRBD1 (6 bases). Germline-derived CDR1 and CDR2 are DFQATT and SNEGSKA (reference sequence). The germline V and J ends were trimmed by 6 bases and 2 bases, with 16 bases remaining between them. This CDR3 spans 14 amino acids. The CDR3 DNA reads as TGCAGTGCCCCGGTAGGGACACCTCAAGAGACCCAGTACTTC. Protein: CSAPVGTPQETQYF.

This clonotype was observed a few times. The chain has TRBV6-1 and TRBJ1-6; D gene ambiguous. Germline CDR1 MNHNS, CDR2 SASEGT. V was shortened by 3 bases and J by 0 bases, with 3 bases between the two germline ends. This CDR3 has 14 amino acids. This chain's CDR3 is CASSDGSYNSPLHF. CDR3 nucleotide sequence: TGTGCCAGCAGTGATGGCTCCTATAATTCACCCCTCCACTTT.

This clonotype occurred many times. The V call is TRBV6-1, the J call TRBJ2-1, with D maybe TRBD2 (7 bases). Germline-derived CDR1 and CDR2 are MNHNS and SASEGT. This CDR3 region has 15 residues. The V gene lost 6 bases and the J gene lost 5 bases, with 17 bases spanning the gap. The DNA of the CDR3 is TGTGCCAGCAGCCCACGGGGGGCGTTTAACAATGAGCAGTTCTTC. As protein: CASSPRGAFNNEQFF.

The rearrangement joins TRBV5-4 to TRBJ1-4; no firm D call. The germline CDR1 and CDR2 sequences are SGHNT and YYREEE (reference sequence). The CDR3 runs 15 residues. Trimming shortened V by 10 bases and J by 8 bases, and 24 bases separated the two germline ends. CDR3 amino acids: CARPSPCESKEKLFF. CDR3 in DNA: TGTGCCCGCCCGAGCCCCTGCGAATCCAAAGAAAAACTGTTTTTT.

The chain carries TRBV12-3 or TRBV12-4 and TRBJ1-3; D might be TRBD1 (5 bases). V was cut by 6 bases and J by 0 bases, with 12 bases left in between. The CDR3 sequence is 15 residues long. In DNA form, the CDR3 reads TGTGCCAGCAGAAAGACAGATATCTCTGGAAACACCATATATTTT. Translation gives CASRKTDISGNTIYF.

This clonotype was observed many times. The chain has TRBV3-1 and TRBJ2-7; D perhaps matches TRBD2 (5 bases). The CDR3 extends over 13 amino acids. Germline CDR1 and CDR2: LGHDT and YNNKEL (reference sequence). V gave up 1 base and J gave up 5 bases, with 9 bases separating them. CDR3 coding DNA: TGTGCCAGCAGCCAAGTGACTACTGACGAGCAGTACTTC. Translation gives CASSQVTTDEQYF.

This clonotype has ten or more counts. The gene calls are TRBV6-5 and TRBJ1-1; D gene uncertain. The CDR3 is made up of 11 amino acids. The germline V and J ends were trimmed by 3 bases and 5 bases, with 4 bases remaining between them. Germline CDR1 is MNHEY and CDR2 is SVGAGI. Here the CDR3 DNA reads TGTGCCAGCAGTTATAAAACTGAAGCTTTCTTT. Translating it yields CASSYKTEAFF.

This clonotype has only a few counts. The gene calls are TRBV29-1 and TRBJ1-1; D perhaps matches TRBD1 (6 bases). The V gene lost 3 bases and the J gene lost 1 base, with 12 bases spanning the gap. The CDR3 totals 14 residues. Germline loops: CDR1 SQVTM, CDR2 ANQGSEA. CDR3 sequence: CSVDVEGQNTEAFF. CDR3 in DNA: TGCAGCGTTGACGTTGAGGGACAGAACACTGAAGCTTTCTTT.

The chain links TRBV20-1 to TRBJ2-7, with TRBD2 as a possible D gene (6 bases). From germline, CDR1 is DFQATT and CDR2 SNEGSKA (reference sequence). CDR3 length equals 17 residues. The V and J ends lost 6 bases and 0 bases respectively, with 24 bases between them. CDR3 residues: CSATEGTKGRSSYEQYF. The DNA of the CDR3 is TGCAGTGCCACGGAGGGAACGAAAGGACGGAGCTCCTACGAGCAGTACTTC.

This clonotype was found many times. The chain combines TRBV2 with TRBJ2-3; 8 bases match TRBD2. CDR3 length equals 16 residues. J gave up 3 bases and V 2 bases, and 7 bases lay outside the gene matches. The germline gives CDR1 SNHLY, CDR2 FYNNEI. CDR3 sequence (DNA): TGTGCCAGCAGTGAACAAAGGGCGGGGGGAACAGATACGCAGTATTTT. It codes for CASSEQRAGGTDTQYF.

In this sample, this clonotype turned up many times. V and J are TRBV20-1 and TRBJ2-7; tentatively, D is TRBD1 or TRBD2 (5 bases each). This CDR3 comprises 13 residues. Germline V gene data show CDR1 as DFQATT and CDR2 as SNEGSKA (reference sequence). V gave up 3 bases and J gave up 4 bases, with 13 bases separating them. The DNA of the CDR3 is TGCAGTGCTAGCGAGGGGCGAGATTACGAGCAGTACTTC. Translating gives CSASEGRDYEQYF.